This T cell receptor beta chain originates from a study of identical twins. With regard to this clonotype: The antigen remains undetermined.

A universal primer binding site was introduced by template switching. The final cDNA contained unique molecular identifiers. TCRdb reanalysed the 5' RACE reads using MiXCR and keeps one entry per CDR3 protein. The profile shows over 550,000 distinct CDR3 sequences, 7.1% of them singletons. Study-wide findings and caveats: The study found excess low generation probability among twin-shared out-of-frame alpha sequences. Conclusions came from cross-sectional statistical analysis, not from following the same donors.

The same sample was also used in a study of yellow fever vaccine responses in identical twins. Turning to that study: Vaccine T cell responses of twins reportedly seemed partly convergent and partly personalized.

Source material: PBMCs. The receptor was derived from a woman aged 18-30 years in good health.

CDR3 sequence (DNA): TGTGCCATCGGGACAGCGAACACCGGGGAGCTGTTTTTT. Translated, it gives CAIGTANTGELFF. The V gene is TRBV10-3, the J gene TRBJ2-2, with 7 nucleotides matching TRBD1. V lost 8 bases, J lost 0 bases, and 0 bases stayed unmatched. This CDR3 is 13 amino acids long. Looked up from germline, CDR1 is ENHRY and CDR2 is SYGVKD.